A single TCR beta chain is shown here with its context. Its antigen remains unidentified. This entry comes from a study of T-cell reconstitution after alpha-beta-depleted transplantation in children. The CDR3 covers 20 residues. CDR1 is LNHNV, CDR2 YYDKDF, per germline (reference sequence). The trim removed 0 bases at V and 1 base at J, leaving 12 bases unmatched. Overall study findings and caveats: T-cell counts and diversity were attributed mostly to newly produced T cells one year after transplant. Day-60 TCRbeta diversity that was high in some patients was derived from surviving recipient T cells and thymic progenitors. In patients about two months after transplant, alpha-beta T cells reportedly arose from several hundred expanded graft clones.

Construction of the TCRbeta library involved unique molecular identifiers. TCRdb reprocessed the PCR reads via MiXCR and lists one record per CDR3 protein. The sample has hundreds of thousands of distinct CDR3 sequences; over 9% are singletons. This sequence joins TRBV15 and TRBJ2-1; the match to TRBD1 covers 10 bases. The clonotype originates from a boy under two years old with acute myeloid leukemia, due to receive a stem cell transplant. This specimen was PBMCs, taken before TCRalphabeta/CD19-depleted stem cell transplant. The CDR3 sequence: CATSRDPRDRGLYSYNEQFF. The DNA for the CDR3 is TGTGCCACCAGCAGAGATCCCCGGGACAGGGGCCTTTATTCCTACAATGAGCAGTTCTTC.